The 28 T cell receptor beta chains listed next were all sequenced from one sample in a study of control samples from healthy donors and cancer patients. Here immunoSEQ multiplex PCR was the method, and the copy in TCRdb shows in-frame clones only, minus some. This sample has 70,000 to 100,000 clones; approximately 90% occur once, and the top ten carry roughly 2%. Input material: PBMCs. These TCRs come from a woman aged 55-75 years with head and neck cancer.

The gene calls are TRBV28 and TRBJ1-5; D call uncertain. Germline V gives CDR1 MDHEN, CDR2 SYDVKM. V lost 7 bases and J 1 base, leaving 11 bases between the germline ends. This CDR3 has 14 amino acids. This CDR3 reads CASMVGISNQPQHF. For the CDR3, the DNA is TGTGCCAGCATGGTAGGAATAAGCAATCAGCCCCAGCATTTT.

This clone was observed a single time. The J gene is TRBJ2-7, the V gene TRBV10-2, with D unresolved. In germline, CDR1 is WSHSY, CDR2 SAAADI. The V end lost 10 bases, the J end lost 5 bases, and 24 bases lay between the germline ends. This CDR3 comprises 15 residues. Written as DNA, the CDR3 is TGCGCCACCCGCGGACCCCGCTTATCCTTCGACGAGCAGTACTTC. It specifies CATRGPRLSFDEQYF.

The rearrangement uses TRBV2 and TRBJ2-6; TRBD2 is a possible D gene (5 bases). CDR1 SNHLY and CDR2 FYNNEI come from the germline V gene. Trimming stripped 10 bases from V and 3 bases from J, with 13 bases between. The CDR3 is 14 residues long. In DNA, the CDR3 is TGTGCCAATGGCGGGTCTGGTGGGGCCAACGTCCTGACTTTC. Residues: CANGGSGGANVLTF.

As to this clone: This CDR3 is also generated by other DNA sequences in the sample. The chain links TRBV24-1 to TRBJ2-3; D is unclear. The CDR3 spans 13 residues. V shed 2 bases and J shed 0 bases, with 2 bases lying between them. In germline, CDR1 is KGHDR, CDR2 SFDVKD. CDR3 DNA sequence: TGTGCCACCAGTGATTCAAGCACAGATACGCAGTATTTT. Its translation: CATSDSSTDTQYF.

The DNA for the CDR3 is TGCAGCGTTCGGGAGGGTTCCTACAATGAGCAGTTCTTC. It translates to CSVREGSYNEQFF. The genes are TRBV29-1 and TRBJ2-1; TRBD2 matches at 8 bases. The CDR3 runs 13 residues. J lost 1 base, V lost 5 bases, and 1 base had no gene match. Germline V gene sequence: CDR1 SQVTM, CDR2 ANQGSEA.

This clone was recorded only once. The chain joins TRBV24-1 to TRBJ2-2, with 9 bases matching TRBD2. The CDR3 runs to 17 residues. V was clipped by 9 bases and J by 6 bases; unmatched bases: 16. Germline CDR1 is KGHDR and CDR2 is SFDVKD. The chain's CDR3 is CATSPAGGRLVSGELFF. The CDR3 DNA reads as TGTGCCACCTCCCCGGCGGGGGGGCGCTTAGTATCCGGGGAGCTGTTTTTT.

The chain employs TRBV19 and TRBJ2-1, with 13 bases aligning to TRBD2. The CDR3 sequence is 18 residues long. V gave up 10 bases and J gave up 7 bases; unmatched junction bases: 19. The V gene's germline CDR1 is LNHDA and CDR2 SQIVND (reference sequence). The CDR3 region is CATSPGLAGTRWLNEQFF. CDR3 coding DNA: TGTGCCACTTCCCCGGGACTAGCGGGAACCCGCTGGCTGAATGAGCAGTTCTTC.

This rearrangement joins TRBV18 to TRBJ2-5; D not resolved. Germline V lookup: CDR1 KGHSH, CDR2 LQKENI. The CDR3 has 14 residues. The V gene lost 3 bases and the J gene lost 4 bases, with 12 bases spanning the gap. CDR3 residues: CASSPSITSETQYF. In DNA form, the CDR3 reads TGTGCCAGCTCACCTTCCATCACCTCAGAGACCCAGTACTTC. Together with reference TRBV18 and TRBJ2-5, the CDR3 gives the full variable domain: NAGVMQNPRHLVRRRGQEARLRCSPMKGHSHVYWYRQLPEEGLKFMVYLQKENIIDESGMPKERFSAEFPKEGPSILRIQQVVRGDSAAYFCASSPSITSETQYFGPGTRLLVL.

The chain employs TRBV5-1 and TRBJ2-7; 7 bases are shared with TRBD1. V trimming: 3 bases; J trimming: 3 bases; junction bases outside the gene matches: 3. Germline V gene lookup returns CDR1 SGHRS and CDR2 YFSETQ. The CDR3 contains 13 residues. CDR3 residues: CASSSDRVYEQYF. CDR3 sequence (DNA): TGCGCCAGCAGCTCCGACAGGGTCTACGAGCAGTACTTC.

The sample holds a few counts of this clone. The rearrangement uses TRBV27 and TRBJ2-2; 7 bases fit TRBD2. V lost 8 bases to trimming and J lost 0 bases; unmatched junction nucleotides: 6. The CDR3 length is 15 residues. Germline V gives CDR1 MNHEY, CDR2 SMNVEV (reference sequence). The CDR3 loop reads CASSLGLANTGELFF. The CDR3 DNA follows: TGTGCCAGCTCTCTCGGACTAGCGAACACCGGGGAGCTGTTTTTT.

V usage is TRBV6-2 or TRBV6-3 and J usage is TRBJ1-1; D remains ambiguous. The germline V and J ends were trimmed by 0 bases and 12 bases, with 14 bases remaining between them. This CDR3 spans 13 amino acids. The V gene's germline CDR1 is MNHEY and CDR2 SVGEGT. CDR3 in amino acids: CASSYSESTTTFF. The CDR3 coding sequence is TGTGCCAGCAGTTACTCGGAATCTACCACTACTTTCTTT.

The CDR3 loop is CASGETIDSAKQYF. CDR3 bases: TGCGCCAGCGGAGAAACGATAGATTCTGCTAAGCAGTACTTC. The rearrangement joins TRBV10-1 to TRBJ2-7; D gene uncertain. The CDR3 consists of 14 residues. The V and J ends lost 8 bases and 8 bases respectively, with 22 bases between them. Germline CDR1 reads WNHNN; CDR2 reads SYGVQD (reference sequence).

V is TRBV5-4 and J is TRBJ2-7; 16 bases align to TRBD2. J lost 4 bases, V lost 3 bases, and 4 bases had no gene match. Germline CDR1 is SGHNT and CDR2 is YYREEE (reference sequence). The length of the CDR3 is 16 residues. The DNA for the CDR3 is TGTGCCAGCAGCTCGGGACTAGCGGGAGGGCCTTACGAGCAGTACTTC. Translating gives CASSSGLAGGPYEQYF.

This chain links TRBV11-2 with TRBJ2-5; D gene unclear. CDR3 length: 14 amino acids. Germline V lookup: CDR1 SGHAT, CDR2 FQNNGV. The V gene lost 6 bases and the J gene lost 1 base, with 12 bases spanning the gap. The CDR3: CASSIGSVQETQYF. The CDR3 DNA reads as TGTGCCAGCAGTATTGGCTCCGTCCAAGAGACCCAGTACTTC.

The genes are TRBV6-5 and TRBJ2-2; 7 bases map to TRBD2. The CDR3 is made up of 15 amino acids. J gave up 2 bases and V 5 bases, and 5 bases lay outside the gene matches. Germline-derived CDR1 and CDR2 are MNHEY and SVGAGI. CDR3 protein: CASSISGTNTGELFF. The CDR3 nucleotides are TGTGCCAGCAGTATAAGCGGGACCAACACCGGGGAGCTGTTTTTT.

The chain has TRBV29-1 and TRBJ1-2; maybe TRBD1 (6 bases). V shed 4 bases and J shed 10 bases, with 19 bases lying between them. The CDR3 loop spans 13 amino acids. Per the germline V gene, CDR1 is SQVTM and CDR2 is ANQGSEA. The CDR3 DNA sequence: TGCAGCGTTGCCGTTAGGACAGATTACACCTACACCTTC. Translating gives CSVAVRTDYTYTF. Full variable domain (remainder filled in from reference TRBV29-1 and TRBJ1-2): SAVISQKPSRDICQRGTSLTIQCQVDSQVTMMFWYRQQPGQSLTLIATANQGSEATYESGFVIDKFPISRPNLTFSTLTVSNMSPEDSSIYLCSVAVRTDYTYTFGSGTRLTVV.

The chain carries TRBV9 and TRBJ2-5; TRBD1 agrees at 9 bases. CDR3 length: 13 amino acids. Germline V gives CDR1 SGDLS, CDR2 YYNGEE. V lost 4 bases and J lost 4; bases outside the gene matches: 2. The DNA of the CDR3 is TGTGCCAGCAGCAAGGACAGGGGAGAGACCCAGTACTTC. Amino acids: CASSKDRGETQYF.

The V gene is TRBV10-2, the J gene TRBJ2-1, with 7 positions matching TRBD2. This CDR3 has 16 residues. The germline V gene has CDR1 WSHSY and CDR2 SAAADI. The trim removed 5 bases at V and 5 bases at J, leaving 12 bases unmatched. The CDR3: CASSPLLGGVNNEQFF. In nucleotides, the CDR3 is TGCGCCAGCAGTCCGTTGTTGGGAGGGGTTAACAATGAGCAGTTCTTC.

This clone came up once. V is TRBV7-2 and J is TRBJ2-1; possibly TRBD2 for D (5 bases). Germline CDR1 SGHTA, CDR2 FQGNSA. The CDR3 runs to 16 residues. Trimming took 0 bases from V and 8 from J, leaving 17 bases between them. CDR3 nucleotide sequence: TGTGCCAGCAGCTTAGCAGTAGTCGGCAACGGGGATGAGCAGTTCTTC. As protein: CASSLAVVGNGDEQFF.

The DNA for the CDR3 is TGTGCCAGCAGCGTCCGGGGCGGCACTGAAGCTTTCTTT. It codes for CASSVRGGTEAFF. The chain combines TRBV11-2 with TRBJ1-1; weak D call: TRBD1 (5 bases). Deletions cut 5 bases from V and 4 bases from J, with 11 bases between. The CDR3 sequence is 13 residues long. CDR1 and CDR2 from the germline V gene are SGHAT and FQNNGV.

The chain has TRBV21-1 and TRBJ2-2. TRBV21-1 constitutes a pseudogene. CDR3 length equals 13 residues. The CDR3 DNA reads as TGTGCCAGCAGCAAAGTGTGTACCGGGGAGCTGTTTTTT. It specifies CASSKVCTGELFF.

The V and J genes are TRBV6-5 and TRBJ2-6; D might be TRBD1 (5 bases). The CDR3 has 14 amino acids. Germline V gene sequence: CDR1 MNHEY, CDR2 SVGAGI. Trimming stripped 8 bases from V and 1 base from J, with 9 bases between. For the CDR3, the DNA is TGTGCCAGCGCTGACAGATCTGGGGCCAACGTCCTGACTTTC. Protein sequence: CASADRSGANVLTF.

The chain has TRBV5-6 and TRBJ1-6, with D maybe TRBD1 (6 bases). Deletions cut 4 bases from V and 1 base from J, with 12 bases between. The CDR3 length is 16 residues. The germline V gene has CDR1 SGHDT and CDR2 YYEEEE. The CDR3 DNA is TGTGCCAGCAGCCCGGGGGGCGCTTCCTATAATTCACCCCTCCACTTT. Translating gives CASSPGGASYNSPLHF.

This chain links TRBV4-1 with TRBJ1-6; D is uncertain. The germline V and J ends were trimmed by 0 bases and 6 bases, with 6 bases remaining between them. The V gene's germline CDR1 is MGHRA and CDR2 YSYEKL. The CDR3 has 14 residues. The CDR3 protein is CASSQERGNSPLHF. DNA for the CDR3: TGCGCCAGCAGCCAAGAACGTGGTAATTCACCCCTCCACTTT.

This clone was seen only once. V is TRBV6-2 or TRBV6-3 and J is TRBJ2-7; D may be TRBD2 (6 bases). Per germline, CDR1 MNHEY and CDR2 SVGEGT. This CDR3 comprises 15 residues. Deletions cut 2 bases from V and 0 bases from J, with 11 bases between. The CDR3 DNA is TGTGCCAGCAGTTACGTGGGCGGGGCCTCCTACGAGCAGTACTTC. This sequence encodes CASSYVGGASYEQYF.

The chain is built from TRBV30 and TRBJ1-5, with D possibly TRBD1 on 5 matching bases. V was shortened by 3 bases and J by 5 bases, with 17 bases between the two germline ends. Germline CDR1 and CDR2: GTSNPN and SVGIG (reference sequence). This CDR3 is built from 15 residues. CDR3 protein: CAWRRPGTNDQPQHF. DNA for the CDR3: TGTGCCTGGAGAAGGCCCGGGACTAACGATCAGCCCCAGCATTTT.

This chain links TRBV28 with TRBJ2-7; 10 bases fit TRBD2. This CDR3 is built from 14 residues. The junction had 4 bases not matched to a gene; V was cut back by 5 bases and J by 3 bases. Germline loops: CDR1 MDHEN, CDR2 SYDVKM. CDR3 region: CASSGSGGDYEQYF. The CDR3 DNA sequence: TGTGCCAGCAGTGGGAGCGGGGGGGACTACGAGCAGTACTTC. Based on the CDR3 plus reference TRBV28 and TRBJ2-7, the full variable domain is DVKVTQSSRYLVKRTGEKVFLECVQDMDHENMFWYRQDPGLGLRLIYFSYDVKMKEKGDIPEGYSVSREKKERFSLILESASTNQTSMYLCASSGSGGDYEQYFGPGTRLTVT.

V is TRBV5-1 and J is TRBJ1-1; D unclear. The CDR3 spans 14 residues. Per germline, CDR1 SGHRS and CDR2 YFSETQ. V was pared by 0 bases and J by 0 bases, with 6 bases between. The chain's CDR3 is CASSLGRLNTEAFF. The CDR3 DNA is TGCGCCAGCAGCTTGGGACGATTGAACACTGAAGCTTTCTTT.